The 10 T cell receptor beta chains below come from one sample, sequenced in a study of blood T cell repertoires in COVID-19. Clones were sequenced by immunoSEQ multiplex PCR, and TCRdb holds only the in-frame ones, with some missing. The sample consists of about 260,000 clones, 88% of them appearing once. The sample comprised peripheral blood. All receptors derive from a woman in her twenties or thirties with COVID-19, enrolled during active disease.

This clone has just one count. CDR3 bases: TGTGCCAGCAGTTTATCCCCGACAGCTATTATCTACGAGCAGTACTTC. It translates to CASSLSPTAIIYEQYF. V gene TRBV27 combines with J gene TRBJ2-7; D may be TRBD1 (5 bases). Trimming removed 0 bases from V and 3 bases from J, with 15 bases in between. CDR1 and CDR2 from the germline V gene are MNHEY and SMNVEV (reference sequence). The CDR3 has 16 residues.

The chain links TRBV19 to TRBJ1-5; D gene uncertain. Trimming stripped 7 bases from V and 0 bases from J, with 19 bases between. Germline V lookup: CDR1 LNHDA, CDR2 SQIVND (reference sequence). The CDR3 spans 17 residues. CDR3 amino acids: CASMVRDPRNSNQPQHF. Written as DNA, the CDR3 is TGTGCCAGTATGGTCCGGGATCCCCGTAATAGCAATCAGCCCCAGCATTTT.

This clone was counted a few times. The V call is TRBV20-1, the J call TRBJ2-7, with a weak D call TRBD2 (5 bases). Between the trimmed V and J ends, which lost 1 base and 5 bases, there was a span of 6 bases. The germline V gene encodes CDR1 DFQATT and CDR2 SNEGSKA (reference sequence). The CDR3 sequence is 11 residues long. CDR3 sequence reads: CSARAGNEQYF. Here the CDR3 DNA reads TGCAGTGCTAGAGCCGGGAACGAGCAGTACTTC.

V and J are TRBV5-6 and TRBJ2-2; the match to TRBD1 covers 7 bases. Germline CDR1 and CDR2: SGHDT and YYEEEE. The V gene end was trimmed by 6 bases and the J gene end by 4 bases; junction bases not matched to a gene: 6. The CDR3 runs 14 residues. The CDR3 is CASKQGPSTGELFF. DNA of the CDR3: TGTGCCAGCAAACAGGGGCCTAGCACCGGGGAGCTGTTTTTT.

This clone was observed once. V is TRBV5-1 and J is TRBJ2-2; 9 nucleotides match TRBD2. V lost 4 bases, J lost 3 bases, and 7 bases stayed unmatched. CDR3 length: 16 residues. Germline V CDR1 and CDR2: SGHRS, YFSETQ. CDR3 bases: TGCGCCAGCAGCCCCGGACTAGCGTGGGACACCGGGGAGCTGTTTTTT. Translating it yields CASSPGLAWDTGELFF.

The chain couples TRBV28 to TRBJ2-7; 7 bases align to TRBD1. The CDR3 runs 14 residues. After removal of 7 bases from V and 2 bases from J, the junction contained 8 bases not matched to a gene. The V gene's germline CDR1 is MDHEN and CDR2 SYDVKM. The CDR3 region is CASTAGTEAYEQYF. CDR3 DNA sequence: TGTGCCAGCACCGCCGGGACAGAGGCCTACGAGCAGTACTTC.

This chain links TRBV4-1 with TRBJ2-7; 10 nucleotides align to TRBD2. V was pared by 5 bases and J by 5 bases, with 9 bases of the junction left unmatched. The CDR3 totals 15 residues. Germline V CDR1 and CDR2: MGHRA, YSYEKL. CDR3 DNA: TGCGCCAGCAGCAACCCCGGGACTAGCGTCAACGAGCAGTACTTC. Amino acids: CASSNPGTSVNEQYF.

This chain connects TRBV6-2 or TRBV6-3 to TRBJ2-1; D not certain. Looked up from germline, CDR1 is MNHEY and CDR2 is SVGEGT. This CDR3 has 11 residues. V lost 5 bases and J lost 9, with 8 bases in between. The CDR3 nucleotides are TGTGCCAGCAGTAAGACTCGTGAGCAGTTCTTC. Residues: CASSKTREQFF.

V usage is TRBV29-1 and J usage is TRBJ2-3; 15 bases match TRBD2. V was pared by 0 bases and J by 6 bases, with 4 bases of the junction left unmatched. The length of the CDR3 is 16 residues. CDR1 is SQVTM and CDR2 is ANQGSEA in the germline V gene. This CDR3 reads CSVEDLGTSGRDTQYF. The CDR3 nucleotides are TGCAGCGTTGAAGATCTTGGGACTAGCGGGAGGGATACGCAGTATTTT.

This sequence joins TRBV5-6 and TRBJ1-2; TRBD1 matches 10 bases. In germline, CDR1 is SGHDT, CDR2 YYEEEE. J was trimmed by 4 bases and V by 2 bases; bases with no gene match: 14. CDR3 length equals 18 residues. The CDR3 reads CASSFVRDRGFFGYGYTF. The DNA for the CDR3 is TGTGCCAGCAGCTTTGTCCGGGACAGGGGTTTTTTTGGCTATGGCTACACCTTC.